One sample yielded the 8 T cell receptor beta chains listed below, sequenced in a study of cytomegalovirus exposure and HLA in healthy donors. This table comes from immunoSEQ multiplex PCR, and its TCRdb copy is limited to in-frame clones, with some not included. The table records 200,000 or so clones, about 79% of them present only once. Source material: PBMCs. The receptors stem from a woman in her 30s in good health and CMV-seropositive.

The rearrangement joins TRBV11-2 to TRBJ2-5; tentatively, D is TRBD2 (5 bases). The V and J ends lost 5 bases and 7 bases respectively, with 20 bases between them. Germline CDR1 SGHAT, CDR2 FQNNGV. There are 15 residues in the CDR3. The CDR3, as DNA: TGTGCCAGCAGCCCCTATTCTGGCCTTGAGGGGACCCAGTACTTC. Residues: CASSPYSGLEGTQYF.

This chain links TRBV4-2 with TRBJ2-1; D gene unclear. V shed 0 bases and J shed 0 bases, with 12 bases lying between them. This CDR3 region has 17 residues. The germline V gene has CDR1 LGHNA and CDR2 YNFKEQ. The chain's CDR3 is CASSQEPGHSSYNEQFF. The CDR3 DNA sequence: TGTGCCAGCAGCCAAGAGCCAGGTCATAGCTCCTACAATGAGCAGTTCTTC.

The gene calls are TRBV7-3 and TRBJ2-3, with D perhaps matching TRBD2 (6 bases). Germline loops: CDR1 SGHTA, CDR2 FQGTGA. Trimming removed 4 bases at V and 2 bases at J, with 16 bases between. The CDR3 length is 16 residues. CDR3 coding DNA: TGTGCCAGCAGCTCTAATGATTGGGACTCCACAGATACGCAGTATTTT. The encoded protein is CASSSNDWDSTDTQYF.

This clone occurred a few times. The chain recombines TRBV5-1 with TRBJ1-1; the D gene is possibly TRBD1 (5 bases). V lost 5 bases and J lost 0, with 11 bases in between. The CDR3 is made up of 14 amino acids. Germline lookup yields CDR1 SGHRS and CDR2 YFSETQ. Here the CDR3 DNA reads TGCGCCAGCAGTCGGCAGGGAATGAACACTGAAGCTTTCTTT. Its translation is CASSRQGMNTEAFF.

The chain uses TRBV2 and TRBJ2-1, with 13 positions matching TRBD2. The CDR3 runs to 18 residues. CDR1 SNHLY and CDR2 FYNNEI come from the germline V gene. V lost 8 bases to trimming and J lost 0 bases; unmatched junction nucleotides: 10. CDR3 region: CASPSGLAGEISYNEQFF. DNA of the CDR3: TGTGCCAGCCCCTCCGGACTAGCGGGAGAGATCTCCTACAATGAGCAGTTCTTC.

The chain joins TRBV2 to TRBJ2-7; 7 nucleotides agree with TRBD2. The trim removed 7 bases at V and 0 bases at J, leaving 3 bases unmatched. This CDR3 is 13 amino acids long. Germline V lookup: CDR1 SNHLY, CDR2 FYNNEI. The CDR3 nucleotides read TGTGCCAGCACCGGCGGGAGCTCCTACGAGCAGTACTTC. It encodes CASTGGSSYEQYF.

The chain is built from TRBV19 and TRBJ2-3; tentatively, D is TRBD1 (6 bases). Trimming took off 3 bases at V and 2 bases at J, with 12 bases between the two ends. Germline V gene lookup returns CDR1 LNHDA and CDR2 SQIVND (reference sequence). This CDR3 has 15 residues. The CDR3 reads CASSIRDRLTDTQYF. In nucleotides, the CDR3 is TGTGCCAGTAGTATTAGAGACAGGCTCACAGATACGCAGTATTTT.

The CDR3 DNA is TGTGCCAGCTGGTCCCGGGACAGCTACGAGCAGTACTTC. Amino acid sequence: CASWSRDSYEQYF. The chain recombines TRBV7-9 with TRBJ2-7; 7 bases align to TRBD1. The germline CDR1 and CDR2 sequences are SEHNR and FQNEAQ (reference sequence). After removal of 8 bases from V and 3 bases from J, the junction contained 7 bases not matched to a gene. There are 13 residues in the CDR3.